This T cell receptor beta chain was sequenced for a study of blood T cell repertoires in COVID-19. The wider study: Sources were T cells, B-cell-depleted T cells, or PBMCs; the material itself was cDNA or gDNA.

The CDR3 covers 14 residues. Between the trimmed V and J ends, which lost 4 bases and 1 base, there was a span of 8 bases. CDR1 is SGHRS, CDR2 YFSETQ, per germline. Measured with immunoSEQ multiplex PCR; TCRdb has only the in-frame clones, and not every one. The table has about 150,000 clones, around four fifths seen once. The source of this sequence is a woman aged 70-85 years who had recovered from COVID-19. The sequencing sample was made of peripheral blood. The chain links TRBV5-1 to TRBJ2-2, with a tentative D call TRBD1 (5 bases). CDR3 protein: CASSADRNTGELFF. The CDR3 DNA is TGCGCCAGCAGCGCCGACAGGAACACCGGGGAGCTGTTTTTT.